Listed below are T cell receptor beta chains from one sample, sequenced in a study of CD8+CD57+ T cells in acquired aplastic anemia. Using its own MiXCR run on the reads, TCRdb lists one record per CDR3 protein. This sample carries under 200,000 distinct CDR3 sequences, less than 60% of them seen once, and the ten largest clones take 2.5% to 3.5%. The sequencing input was sorted CD4+, CD8+, or CD8+CD57+ T cells (not recorded which) from PBMCs. The receptors originated from a human donor with aplastic anemia. Each CDR3 is given with its conserved first and last residue. The D gene is left open where the match is weak. Part of the rows lack a size; the others show once, few, many or a class for expanded clones.

TRBJ1-6 | TRBV2 | many | . | CASSRFREGSAFYNSPLHF | TGTGCCAGCAGTCGCTTTAGGGAGGGAAGCGCCTTCTATAATTCACCCCTCCACTTT
TRBJ2-7 | TRBV7-2 | many | TRBD2 | CASSLAGVAGGLPYEQYF | TGTGCCAGCAGCTTAGCTGGCGTAGCGGGAGGACTACCCTACGAGCAGTACTTC
TRBJ2-7 | TRBV27 | many | . | CASSLRTLSYEQYF | TGTGCCAGCAGTCTACGGACCTTGTCCTACGAGCAGTACTTC
TRBJ1-6 | TRBV10-2 | . | . | CASKDSSNSPLHF | TGCGCCAGCAAGGACAGTTCGAATTCACCCCTCCACTTT
TRBJ2-1 | TRBV14 | many | . | CASSQLSPTSTPPFF | TGTGCCAGCAGCCAACTTAGTCCGACGTCCACCCCCCCGTTCTTC
TRBJ2-7 | TRBV2 | . | . | CASLTGYEQYF | TGTGCCAGTCTAACAGGGTACGAGCAGTACTTC
TRBJ1-4 | TRBV20-1 | . | . | CSAWVATNEKLFF | TGCAGTGCGTGGGTTGCAACTAATGAAAAACTGTTTTTT
TRBJ2-3 | TRBV20-1 | many | . | CSVDPGLLQKTDTQYF | TGCAGTGTGGATCCGGGACTCTTACAGAAGACAGATACGCAGTATTTT
TRBJ1-4 | TRBV5-1 | many | TRBD1 | CASRPATGDSEKLFF | TGCGCCAGCAGACCAGCGACAGGGGACAGTGAAAAACTGTTTTTT
TRBJ2-3 | TRBV10-3 | . | . | CAIYGGSTDTQYF | TGTGCCATCTATGGCGGAAGCACAGATACGCAGTATTTT
TRBJ2-3 | TRBV5-1 | . | TRBD2 | CASSLSGGYTDTQYF | TGCGCCAGCAGCTTGTCGGGGGGTTACACAGATACGCAGTATTTT
TRBJ2-7 | TRBV10-2 | few | . | CASSVADQSYEQYF | TGCGCCAGCAGCGTAGCGGACCAGTCCTACGAGCAGTACTTC
TRBJ2-2 | TRBV24-1 | once | TRBD1 | CATSDRGQSTGELFF | TGTGCCACCAGTGACAGGGGGCAGAGCACCGGGGAGCTGTTTTTT
TRBJ2-7 | TRBV5-4 | . | . | CASSSSGTAYEQYF | TGTGCCAGCAGCAGTAGCGGGACAGCCTACGAGCAGTACTTC
TRBJ1-1 | TRBV25-1 | few | . | CASSEFYTSNTEAFF | TGTGCCAGCAGTGAATTTTACACCTCGAACACTGAAGCTTTCTTT
TRBJ2-7 | TRBV7-8 | . | . | CASSTPRGEQYF | TGTGCCAGCAGCACCCCCAGGGGCGAGCAGTACTTC
TRBJ2-1 | TRBV10-3 | once | TRBD2 | CAISPSGGAYNEQFF | TGTGCCATCAGCCCTAGCGGGGGGGCCTACAATGAGCAGTTCTTC
TRBJ2-1 | TRBV15 | . | . | CATSREQGQYNEQFF | TGTGCCACCAGCAGAGAACAGGGCCAGTACAATGAGCAGTTCTTC
TRBJ2-7 | TRBV19 | once | TRBD1 | CASRSVPGQGYEQYF | TGTGCCAGTAGAAGTGTTCCGGGACAGGGCTACGAGCAGTACTTC
TRBJ1-1 | TRBV18 | . | . | CASSPGRVTEAFF | TGTGCCAGCTCACCGGGGCGGGTCACTGAAGCTTTCTTT
TRBJ2-7 | TRBV6-5 | . | . | CASSYSFVYRAYEQYF | TGTGCCAGCAGTTACAGTTTCGTCTATAGGGCCTACGAGCAGTACTTC
TRBJ2-3 | TRBV25-1 | . | . | CDSSFYTNSTDTQYF | TGTGACAGCAGCTTCTACACCAACAGCACAGATACGCAGTACTTT
TRBJ1-2 | TRBV2 | . | . | CASSVPRALHGYTF | TGTGCCAGCAGTGTACCCCGGGCCTTACATGGCTACACCTTC
TRBJ2-6 | TRBV15 | . | TRBD2 | CATSREGVLAGDLAGANVLTF | TGTGCCACCAGCAGAGAGGGTGTGCTAGCGGGGGATCTCGCTGGGGCCAACGTCCTGACTTTC
TRBJ1-4 | TRBV9 | . | TRBD1 | CASSGGGQGNEKLFF | TGTGCCAGCAGCGGGGGGGGACAGGGGAATGAAAAACTGTTTTTT
TRBJ1-5 | TRBV28 | . | TRBD1 | CASSRLTGKAGQPQHF | TGTGCCAGCAGTCGCCTGACAGGGAAGGCCGGTCAGCCCCAGCATTTT
TRBJ2-5 | TRBV7-3 | . | . | CASSSWARETQYF | TGTGCCAGCAGCTCCTGGGCGCGAGAGACCCAGTACTTC